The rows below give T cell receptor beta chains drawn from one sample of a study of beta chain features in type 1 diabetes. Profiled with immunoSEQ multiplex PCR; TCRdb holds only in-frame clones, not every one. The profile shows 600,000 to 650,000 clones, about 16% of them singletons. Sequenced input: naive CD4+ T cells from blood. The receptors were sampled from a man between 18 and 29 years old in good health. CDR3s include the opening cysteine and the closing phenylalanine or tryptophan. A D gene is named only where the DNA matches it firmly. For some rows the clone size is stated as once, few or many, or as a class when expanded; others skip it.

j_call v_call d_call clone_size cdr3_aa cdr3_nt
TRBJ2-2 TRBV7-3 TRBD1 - CASSLGTETGELFF TGTGCCAGCAGCTTAGGGACAGAAACCGGGGAGCTGTTTTTT
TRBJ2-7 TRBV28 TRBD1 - CASSLLQTGNPYEQYF TGTGCCAGCAGCCTACTCCAGACAGGGAATCCCTACGAGCAGTACTTC
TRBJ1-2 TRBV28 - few CASQWAALNYGYTF TGTGCCAGCCAGTGGGCAGCGCTTAACTATGGCTACACCTTC
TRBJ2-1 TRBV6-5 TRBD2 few CASSYTAGTSGRGQFF TGTGCCAGCAGTTACACCGCCGGGACTAGCGGGAGGGGTCAGTTCTTC
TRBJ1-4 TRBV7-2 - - CASSAGARGEKLFF TGTGCCAGCAGCGCAGGGGCGAGGGGAGAAAAACTGTTTTTT
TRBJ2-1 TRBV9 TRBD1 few CASSVGTGGWNEQFF TGTGCCAGCAGCGTCGGGACAGGGGGTTGGAATGAGCAGTTCTTC
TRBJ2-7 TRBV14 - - CASSQLYEQYF TGTGCCAGCAGCCAGCTCTACGAGCAGTACTTC
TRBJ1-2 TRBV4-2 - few CASSQDIGDGDYGYTF TGTGCCAGCAGCCAAGATATTGGGGATGGCGACTATGGCTACACCTTC
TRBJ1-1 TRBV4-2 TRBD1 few CASSQAPGGTEAFF TGTGCCAGCAGCCAAGCCCCAGGGGGCACTGAAGCTTTCTTT
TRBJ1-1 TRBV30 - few CAWSISSREAFF TGTGCCTGGAGTATCTCTAGCAGGGAAGCTTTCTTT
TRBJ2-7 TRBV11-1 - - CASSFGLSSYEQYF TGTGCCAGCAGCTTTGGCCTAAGCTCCTACGAGCAGTACTTC
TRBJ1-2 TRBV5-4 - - CASSTGNYGYTF TGTGCCAGCAGCACAGGGAACTATGGCTACACCTTC
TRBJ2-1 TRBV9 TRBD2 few CASSATSGYNEQFF TGTGCCAGCAGCGCGACTAGCGGCTACAATGAGCAGTTCTTC
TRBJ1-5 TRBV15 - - CATKPMGGDGNQPQHF TGTGCCACCAAGCCTATGGGAGGGGATGGCAATCAGCCCCAGCATTTT
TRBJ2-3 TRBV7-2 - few CASSLIRTDTQYF TGTGCCAGCAGCTTGATTCGCACAGATACGCAGTATTTT
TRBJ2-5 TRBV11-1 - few CASSLTFVGLSRPGTQYF TGTGCCAGCAGCTTAACCTTCGTCGGGCTATCCCGGCCCGGGACCCAGTACTTC
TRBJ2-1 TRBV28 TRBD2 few CASSFPGLAGGIEQFF TGTGCCAGCAGTTTCCCGGGACTAGCGGGGGGGATTGAGCAGTTCTTC
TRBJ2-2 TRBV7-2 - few CASSLATRATGELFF TGTGCCAGCAGCTTAGCAACCAGGGCCACCGGGGAGCTGTTTTTT
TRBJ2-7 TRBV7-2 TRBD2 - CASSLGPAGGSYEQYF TGTGCCAGCAGCTTAGGTCCAGCGGGAGGGTCCTACGAGCAGTACTTC
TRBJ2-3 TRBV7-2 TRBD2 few CASSLAGATDTQYF TGTGCCAGCAGCCTAGCGGGCGCCACAGATACGCAGTATTTT
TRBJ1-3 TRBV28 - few CASSPEGDTIYF TGTGCCAGCAGCCCCGAGGGAGACACCATATATTTT
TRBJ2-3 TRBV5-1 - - CASSLERADTQYF TGCGCCAGCAGCCTAGAACGAGCAGATACGCAGTATTTT
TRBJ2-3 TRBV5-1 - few CASISYTDTQYF TGCGCCAGCATTTCCTACACAGATACGCAGTATTTT
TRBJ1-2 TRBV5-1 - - CASSMRGVPDGYTF TGCGCCAGCAGCATGCGGGGGGTACCGGATGGCTACACCTTC
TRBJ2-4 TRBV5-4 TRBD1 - CASSLKWDRGRGIQYF TGTGCCAGCAGCCTAAAATGGGACAGGGGGAGGGGCATTCAGTACTTC
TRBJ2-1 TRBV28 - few CASTTNAGRGVEQFF TGTGCCAGCACTACTAACGCCGGCAGGGGGGTTGAGCAGTTCTTC
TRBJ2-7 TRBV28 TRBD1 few CASSSTGTGDEQYF TGTGCCAGCAGTAGCACAGGGACAGGGGACGAGCAGTACTTC
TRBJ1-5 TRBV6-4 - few CASSDGRRGNQPQHF TGTGCCAGCAGTGACGGCCGCAGGGGCAATCAGCCCCAGCATTTT
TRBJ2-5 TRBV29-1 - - CSDGQGGLKETQYF TGCAGCGATGGGCAGGGTGGACTCAAAGAGACCCAGTACTTC
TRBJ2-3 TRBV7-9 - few CASSLGTVRTDTQYF TGTGCCAGCAGCTTAGGCACGGTGCGTACAGATACGCAGTATTTT
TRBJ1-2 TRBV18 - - CASSPESAEGGYGYTF TGTGCCAGCTCACCAGAGTCGGCAGAGGGCGGGTATGGCTACACCTTC
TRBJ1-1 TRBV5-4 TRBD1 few CASSTTTGDAEAFF TGTGCCAGCAGCACTACGACAGGGGACGCTGAAGCTTTCTTT
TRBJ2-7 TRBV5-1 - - CASTLNRVDEQYF TGCGCCAGCACCTTGAACAGGGTGGACGAGCAGTACTTC
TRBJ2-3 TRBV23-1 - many CASGTRPTQYF TGCGCCAGCGGGACAAGGCCCACGCAGTATTTT
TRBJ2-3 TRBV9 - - CASSPGITDTQYF TGTGCCAGCAGCCCCGGGATAACAGATACGCAGTATTTT
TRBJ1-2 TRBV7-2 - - CASSFRTEGLHYGYTF TGTGCCAGCAGCTTTCGTACGGAGGGATTGCACTATGGCTACACCTTC
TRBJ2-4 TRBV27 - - CASSLSGLGKNIQYF TGTGCCAGCAGTTTATCCGGGCTGGGCAAAAACATTCAGTACTTC
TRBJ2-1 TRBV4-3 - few CASSQDLEPEHYNEQFF TGCGCCAGCAGCCAAGATCTGGAGCCGGAGCACTACAATGAGCAGTTCTTC
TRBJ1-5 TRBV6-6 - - CASSQLQGGNQPQHF TGTGCCAGCAGCCAATTACAGGGCGGCAATCAGCCCCAGCATTTT
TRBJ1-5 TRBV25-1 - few CASSESVGNQPQHF TGTGCCAGCAGTGAATCTGTAGGGAATCAGCCCCAGCATTTT
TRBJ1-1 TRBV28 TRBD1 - CASGTGIMNTEAFF TGTGCCAGCGGGACAGGGATAATGAACACTGAAGCTTTCTTT
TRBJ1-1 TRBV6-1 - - CASRWGVSMNTEAFF TGTGCCAGCAGGTGGGGGGTATCAATGAACACTGAAGCTTTCTTT
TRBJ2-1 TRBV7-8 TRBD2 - CASSLGTSGNNEQFF TGTGCCAGCAGCCTCGGGACTAGCGGGAACAATGAGCAGTTCTTC
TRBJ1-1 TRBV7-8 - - CASSLVKGRNTEAFF TGTGCCAGCAGCTTAGTCAAGGGACGGAACACTGAAGCTTTCTTT
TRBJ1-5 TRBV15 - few CATSPNSDSNQPQHF TGTGCCACCAGCCCAAACAGCGATAGCAATCAGCCCCAGCATTTT
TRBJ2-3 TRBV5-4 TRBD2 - CASSLVREAGDTQYF TGTGCCAGCAGCTTAGTACGGGAGGCGGGAGATACGCAGTATTTT
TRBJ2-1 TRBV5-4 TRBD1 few CASSPTGGVPNEQFF TGTGCCAGCAGCCCGACAGGGGGCGTCCCTAATGAGCAGTTCTTC
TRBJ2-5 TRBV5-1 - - CASSLTAIQETQYF TGCGCCAGCAGCTTGACAGCAATTCAAGAGACCCAGTACTTC
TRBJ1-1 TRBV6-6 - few CASSSDREAFF TGTGCCAGCAGTTCCGACAGGGAAGCTTTCTTT
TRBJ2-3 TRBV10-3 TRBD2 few CAITPGTSGSTDTQYF TGTGCCATCACCCCGGGGACTAGCGGAAGCACAGATACGCAGTATTTT